The 23 T cell receptor beta chains presented below share a single source sample, sequenced in a study of spatial heterogeneity in lung cancer. Time point here: blood at routine non-recurrence follow-up after resection. TCRdb redid the calling of the 5' RACE reads with MiXCR, one entry per CDR3 protein. The sample lists 35,000 to 45,000 distinct CDR3 sequences, 20% to 25% occurring once. The sequencing here drew on PBMCs, taken at follow-up. These receptors were collected from a female donor with early-stage non-small cell lung cancer.

This clonotype was seen many times. The chain employs TRBV7-3 and TRBJ1-1; maybe TRBD1 (5 bases). Germline lookup yields CDR1 SGHTA and CDR2 FQGTGA. There are 14 residues in the CDR3. The germline V and J ends were trimmed by 5 bases and 2 bases, with 12 bases remaining between them. CDR3 bases: TGTGCCAGCAGCCCTAGGAGGGGAAACACTGAAGCTTTCTTT. Encoded protein: CASSPRRGNTEAFF.

This clonotype has just a few counts. The chain employs TRBV29-1 and TRBJ1-1; D is ambiguous. The ends were cut back, 4 bases at V and 0 bases at J, with 12 bases in the middle. Germline CDR1 SQVTM, CDR2 ANQGSEA. This CDR3 region has 14 residues. For the CDR3, the DNA is TGCAGCGTTGCTCGGGTTTCCTTGAACACTGAAGCTTTCTTT. Translated: CSVARVSLNTEAFF.

V and J are TRBV6-5 and TRBJ1-3; tentatively, D is TRBD1 (5 bases). This CDR3 spans 12 amino acids. CDR1 MNHEY and CDR2 SVGAGI come from the germline V gene. V was shortened by 8 bases and J by 1 base, with 6 bases between the two germline ends. The CDR3 protein is CASAGSGNTIYF. Here the CDR3 DNA reads TGTGCCAGCGCAGGGTCTGGAAACACCATATATTTT.

This clonotype showed up many times. The rearrangement joins TRBV14 to TRBJ1-1, with D possibly matching TRBD1 (6 bases). Germline CDR1 SGHDN, CDR2 FVKESK. V was pared by 5 bases and J by 1 base, with 8 bases between. CDR3 length equals 13 residues. CDR3 DNA: TGTGCCAGCAGCACGACAGGGAACACTGAAGCTTTCTTT. Protein product: CASSTTGNTEAFF.

This clonotype was counted at least ten times. The V and J genes are TRBV6-6 and TRBJ2-2; 11 nucleotides align to TRBD2. The ends lost 2 bases at V and 6 bases at J; junction bases unmatched: 5. This CDR3 region has 16 residues. Germline V gives CDR1 MNHNY, CDR2 SVGAGI (reference sequence). CDR3 sequence reads: CASSYPLAGGPGELFF. Here the CDR3 DNA reads TGTGCCAGCAGTTACCCGCTAGCGGGGGGACCCGGGGAGCTGTTTTTT.

V usage is TRBV7-2 and J usage is TRBJ2-3; D ambiguous. The V gene lost 1 base and the J gene lost 5 bases, with 7 bases spanning the gap. The length of the CDR3 is 13 residues. The germline gives CDR1 SGHTA, CDR2 FQGNSA. The DNA of the CDR3 is TGTGCCAGCAGCTTAGTTGAAAGAGATACGCAGTATTTT. Amino acid sequence: CASSLVERDTQYF.

Ten or more counts support this clonotype. The rearrangement uses TRBV7-8 and TRBJ2-2, with 7 positions matching TRBD1. The CDR3 runs to 15 residues. The junction had 6 bases not matched to a gene; V was cut back by 2 bases and J by 6 bases. Germline V gene sequence: CDR1 SGHVS, CDR2 FQNEAQ. The CDR3 spells CASSLLRGLPGELFF. DNA of the CDR3: TGTGCCAGCAGCTTATTGAGGGGGCTGCCCGGGGAGCTGTTTTTT.

This clonotype occurred many times. This sequence joins TRBV7-2 and TRBJ1-1; unclear D gene. V was cut by 8 bases and J by 6 bases, with 16 bases left in between. The CDR3 extends over 13 amino acids. CDR1 is SGHTA, CDR2 FQGNSA, per germline. CDR3 protein: CASLEPMDAEAFF. As DNA, the CDR3 is TGTGCCAGCTTGGAACCGATGGACGCTGAAGCTTTCTTT.

This clonotype is medium-sized. The chain has TRBV27 and TRBJ2-2; D is perhaps TRBD2 (6 bases). The CDR3 extends over 15 amino acids. Germline lookup yields CDR1 MNHEY and CDR2 SMNVEV (reference sequence). V lost 3 bases to trimming and J lost 0 bases, with 8 bases between them. CDR3 amino acids: CASSLGGTNTGELFF. Here the CDR3 DNA reads TGTGCCAGCAGTTTGGGCGGGACGAACACCGGGGAGCTGTTTTTT.

In its sample, this clonotype is medium-sized. This chain uses TRBV7-9 with TRBJ1-3; the D gene is possibly TRBD1 (6 bases). V was cut by 4 bases and J by 4 bases, with 11 bases left in between. The CDR3 is 14 amino acids. Looked up from germline, CDR1 is SEHNR and CDR2 is FQNEAQ (reference sequence). CDR3 DNA: TGTGCCAGCAGCTCGACAGGTGACGGAAACACCATATATTTT. This encodes CASSSTGDGNTIYF.

This clonotype was seen only a few times. The chain uses TRBV7-2 and TRBJ1-1; D unclear. V lost 5 bases, J lost 2 bases, and 3 bases lay in between. The germline gives CDR1 SGHTA, CDR2 FQGNSA. The CDR3 sequence is 11 residues long. The CDR3 loop is CASSRNTEAFF. In DNA form, the CDR3 reads TGTGCCAGCAGCAGAAACACTGAAGCTTTCTTT.

At least ten counts were recorded for this clonotype. The chain employs TRBV7-3 and TRBJ2-3; perhaps TRBD1 as D (5 bases). From germline, CDR1 is SGHTA and CDR2 FQGTGA. Between the trimmed V and J ends, which lost 3 bases and 0 bases, there was a span of 13 bases. The length of the CDR3 is 16 residues. CDR3 protein: CASSLAPGSSTDTQYF. As DNA, the CDR3 is TGTGCCAGCAGCTTGGCTCCAGGGTCTAGCACAGATACGCAGTATTTT.

This clonotype was seen many times. This chain links TRBV14 with TRBJ1-1; D not certain. The CDR3 extends over 13 amino acids. Trimming shortened V by 0 bases and J by 0 bases, and 2 bases separated the two germline ends. CDR1 is SGHDN, CDR2 FVKESK, per germline. Here the CDR3 reads CASSQDLNTEAFF. In DNA form, the CDR3 reads TGTGCCAGCAGCCAAGATTTGAACACTGAAGCTTTCTTT.

There are many counts of this clonotype. The chain combines TRBV15 with TRBJ1-4; perhaps TRBD1 as D (6 bases). Germline V gene sequence: CDR1 LNHNV, CDR2 YYDKDF (reference sequence). This CDR3 comprises 15 residues. The ends were cut back, 3 bases at V and 3 bases at J, with 11 bases in the middle. In nucleotides, the CDR3 is TGTGCCACCAGCAGTCAGGGGAGATCTAATGAAAAACTGTTTTTT. As protein: CATSSQGRSNEKLFF.

This clonotype has a count of ten or more. The CDR3 protein is CASSLSADGRNTEAFF. The CDR3 region has the DNA TGTGCCAGCAGCTTAAGCGCAGACGGGAGGAACACTGAAGCTTTCTTT. The chain joins TRBV7-3 to TRBJ1-1, with D unclear. Trimming took off 1 base at V and 1 base at J, with 13 bases between the two ends. Germline V gene sequence: CDR1 SGHTA, CDR2 FQGTGA. This CDR3 region has 16 residues.

This clonotype has more than one count but fewer than ten. The chain recombines TRBV5-6 with TRBJ2-5; 8 bases fit TRBD1. V lost 4 bases, J lost 5 bases, and 4 bases stayed unmatched. Germline V gene lookup returns CDR1 SGHDT and CDR2 YYEEEE. This CDR3 is 13 amino acids long. CDR3 in DNA: TGTGCCAGCAGCCGGACAGGGTCTGAGACCCAGTACTTC. Translation gives CASSRTGSETQYF.

This clonotype has at least ten counts. The genes are TRBV12-3 or TRBV12-4 and TRBJ1-2; D gene unclear. The CDR3 spans 13 residues. V lost 5 bases to trimming and J lost 3 bases, with 10 bases between them. The CDR3 bases are TGTGCCAGCAGTCTCGGACGGGACTATGGCTACACCTTC. Its translation: CASSLGRDYGYTF.

This clonotype was detected a few times. The chain couples TRBV7-9 to TRBJ1-2; TRBD1 matches 11 bases. This CDR3 is built from 15 residues. The J segment lost 2 bases and the V segment lost 1 base, leaving 0 bases of the junction unmatched. CDR1 and CDR2 from the germline V gene are SEHNR and FQNEAQ (reference sequence). This CDR3 is CASSLGTGGNYGYTF. The CDR3 DNA reads as TGTGCCAGCAGCTTAGGGACAGGGGGCAACTATGGCTACACCTTC.

This clonotype was seen at least ten times. The V and J genes are TRBV18 and TRBJ1-1; maybe TRBD1 (6 bases). CDR1 and CDR2 from the germline V gene are KGHSH and LQKENI. CDR3 size: 12 residues. V was shortened by 3 bases and J by 10 bases, with 12 bases between the two germline ends. CDR3: CASSPRDIGAFF. Written as DNA, the CDR3 is TGTGCCAGCTCACCCCGGGACATAGGAGCTTTCTTT.

This clonotype was recorded only once. The rearrangement uses TRBV19 and TRBJ1-5; D unresolved. V gave up 0 bases and J gave up 6 bases, with 9 bases separating them. Germline V lookup: CDR1 LNHDA, CDR2 SQIVND (reference sequence). The CDR3 extends over 14 amino acids. CDR3 sequence: CASSIDGSGQPQHF. DNA of the CDR3: TGTGCCAGTAGTATAGACGGGAGCGGTCAGCCCCAGCATTTT.

This clonotype was seen a few times. V gene TRBV7-2 combines with J gene TRBJ2-2; TRBD2 agrees at 7 bases. V dropped 3 bases and J dropped 5; count of bases not matched to a gene: 18. The CDR3 has 19 residues. Germline lookup yields CDR1 SGHTA and CDR2 FQGNSA. CDR3 region: CASSFPPWRERGRTGELFF. DNA for the CDR3: TGTGCCAGCAGCTTTCCCCCTTGGCGGGAGCGCGGGCGGACCGGGGAGCTGTTTTTT.

The V gene is TRBV30, the J gene TRBJ2-7, with 9 bases aligning to TRBD2. Germline CDR1 is GTSNPN and CDR2 is SVGIG (reference sequence). Trimming at V came to 4 bases and at J to 5 bases, leaving 9 bases not matched to a gene. The CDR3 contains 14 residues. The CDR3 loop reads CAWNWAGGIDEQYF. As DNA, the CDR3 is TGTGCCTGGAACTGGGCGGGAGGGATTGACGAGCAGTACTTC.

This clonotype has a handful of counts. V and J are TRBV7-9 and TRBJ1-3; D gene uncertain. Germline lookup yields CDR1 SEHNR and CDR2 FQNEAQ (reference sequence). Trimming stripped 3 bases from V and 2 bases from J, with 17 bases between. This CDR3 has 17 residues. The CDR3 here is CASSFETLGSTGNTIYF. The CDR3, as DNA: TGTGCCAGCAGCTTCGAGACTCTGGGGTCAACTGGAAACACCATATATTTT.